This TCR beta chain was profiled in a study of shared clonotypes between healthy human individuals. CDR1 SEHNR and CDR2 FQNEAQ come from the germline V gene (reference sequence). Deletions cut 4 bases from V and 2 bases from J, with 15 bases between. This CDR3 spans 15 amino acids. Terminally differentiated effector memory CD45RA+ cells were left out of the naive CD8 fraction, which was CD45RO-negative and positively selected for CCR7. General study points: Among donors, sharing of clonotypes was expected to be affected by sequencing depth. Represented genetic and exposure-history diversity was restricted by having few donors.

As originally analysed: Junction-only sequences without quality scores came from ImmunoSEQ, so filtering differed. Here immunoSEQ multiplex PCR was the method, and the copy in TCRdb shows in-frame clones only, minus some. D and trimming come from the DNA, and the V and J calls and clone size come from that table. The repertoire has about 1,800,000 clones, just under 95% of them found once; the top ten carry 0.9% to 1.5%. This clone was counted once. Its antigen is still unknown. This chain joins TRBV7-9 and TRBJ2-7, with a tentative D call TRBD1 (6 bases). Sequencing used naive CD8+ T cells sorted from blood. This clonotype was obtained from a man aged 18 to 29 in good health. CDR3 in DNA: TGTGCCAGCAGCTCCGACAGGCCGATTGCCTACGAGCAGTACTTC. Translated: CASSSDRPIAYEQYF.